Each of the 22 T cell receptor beta chains below was sequenced from the same sample in a study of blood T cells in healthy people across ages. A sample-barcoded 5' primer and a J-beta primer mix were used in a second PCR of roughly 6 to 11 cycles. Each CDR3 protein is one row after TCRdb ran MiXCR on the 5' RACE reads. Counted here are approximately 770,000 distinct CDR3 sequences, about 62% occurring once; the ten biggest clones make up 20% to 25%. Material for sequencing was blood. These receptors originate from a man aged 30 to 45 in good health.

A few counts support this clonotype. The V call is TRBV4-2, the J call TRBJ2-5, with TRBD1 as a possible D gene (7 bases). The CDR3 totals 15 residues. Trimming cost V 4 bases and J 2 bases, with 14 bases left between them. From germline, CDR1 is LGHNA and CDR2 YNFKEQ. The CDR3 loop reads CASSPGGTAQETQYF. The CDR3 nucleotides read TGTGCCAGCAGCCCTGGGGGGACAGCACAAGAGACCCAGTACTTC.

V gene TRBV4-2 combines with J gene TRBJ2-7; D not certain. Germline V gives CDR1 LGHNA, CDR2 YNFKEQ. This CDR3 has 14 amino acids. Trimming took off 0 bases at V and 2 bases at J, with 8 bases between the two ends. DNA for the CDR3: TGTGCCAGCAGCCAAGACTGGCGAGCCTACGAGCAGTACTTC. It specifies CASSQDWRAYEQYF.

The chain joins TRBV19 to TRBJ2-1, with D perhaps TRBD2 (6 bases). The CDR3 is made up of 18 amino acids. V lost 1 base and J 0 bases, leaving 16 bases between the germline ends. Germline lookup yields CDR1 LNHDA and CDR2 SQIVND (reference sequence). The CDR3 sequence: CASSIGGDWLSSYNEQFF. CDR3 DNA: TGTGCCAGTAGTATAGGGGGGGACTGGCTGAGCTCCTACAATGAGCAGTTCTTC.

CDR3 DNA sequence: TGCAGTGCTAGTAATCGGGAGCTAATCTATGGCTACACCTTC. It encodes CSASNRELIYGYTF. The chain uses TRBV20-1 and TRBJ1-2; D is unresolved. V gave up 3 bases and J gave up 4 bases, with 15 bases separating them. CDR3 length: 14 amino acids. Germline V gene data show CDR1 as DFQATT and CDR2 as SNEGSKA (reference sequence).

The chain couples TRBV5-1 to TRBJ2-3; 9 bases agree with TRBD1. V was pared by 4 bases and J by 4 bases, with 7 bases of the junction left unmatched. The CDR3 length is 15 residues. Germline V CDR1 and CDR2: SGHRS, YFSETQ. The CDR3 reads CASSISGTGSDTQYF. The CDR3 bases are TGCGCCAGCAGCATCTCCGGGACAGGGTCAGATACGCAGTATTTT.

This chain links TRBV7-8 with TRBJ2-7, with TRBD2 identical over 12 bases. The J call may be faulty, since TRBJ2-5 better matches the DNA end. Germline V CDR1 and CDR2: SGHVS, FQNEAQ. CDR3 length: 18 amino acids. CDR3 amino acids: CASSLIIRRLAGEETQYF. Here the CDR3 DNA reads TGTGCCAGCAGCCTAATTATTAGGAGACTAGCGGGGGAAGAGACCCAGTACTTC.

Only a few counts were recorded for this clonotype. The chain employs TRBV20-1 and TRBJ2-1, with D hard to call. V shed 5 bases and J shed 7 bases, with 15 bases lying between them. CDR1 is DFQATT and CDR2 is SNEGSKA in the germline V gene (reference sequence). CDR3 length: 13 amino acids. Here the CDR3 reads CSAGPPNVNEQFF. CDR3 coding DNA: TGCAGTGCTGGCCCCCCTAACGTAAATGAGCAGTTCTTC.

This clonotype turned up a few times. CDR3 bases: TGCAGCGTTGCTGAGTCTGCGGGGGAGCAGTACTTC. This encodes CSVAESAGEQYF. V is TRBV29-1 and J is TRBJ2-7; maybe TRBD2 (6 bases). Germline CDR1 reads SQVTM; CDR2 reads ANQGSEA. Deletions cut 4 bases from V and 7 bases from J, with 14 bases between. This CDR3 is built from 12 residues.

The V call is TRBV5-1, the J call TRBJ2-5; possibly TRBD2 for D (6 bases). Germline assignment: CDR1 SGHRS and CDR2 YFSETQ. V was shortened by 0 bases and J by 2 bases, with 14 bases between the two germline ends. This CDR3 contains 16 residues. In nucleotides, the CDR3 is TGCGCCAGCAGCTTGGAGGTAGCGGAGACGCAAGAGACCCAGTACTTC. Its protein is CASSLEVAETQETQYF. Using reference TRBV5-1 and TRBJ2-5 for the parts outside the CDR3, the full variable domain is KAGVTQTPRYLIKTRGQQVTLSCSPISGHRSVSWYQQTPGQGLQFLFEYFSETQRNKGNFPGRFSGRQFSNSRSEMNVSTLELGDSALYLCASSLEVAETQETQYFGPGTRLLVL.

This clonotype was seen a few times. The chain joins TRBV4-3 to TRBJ2-7; D ambiguous. There are 15 residues in the CDR3. Germline V gives CDR1 LGHNA, CDR2 YSLEER. With 1 base removed from V and 2 bases from J, the gap between germline ends came to 12 bases. CDR3 nucleotide sequence: TGCGCCAGCAGCCAAGGAGGATGGGATACCTACGAGCAGTACTTC. Protein: CASSQGGWDTYEQYF.

This clonotype was picked up a small number of times. The rearrangement joins TRBV20-1 to TRBJ1-6; D ambiguous. CDR3 size: 14 residues. The V end was cut by 0 bases, the J end by 5 bases, with 8 bases between. CDR1 is DFQATT, CDR2 SNEGSKA, per germline (reference sequence). CDR3 loop: CSAREGRNNSPLHF. CDR3 coding DNA: TGCAGTGCTAGAGAGGGGAGGAATAATTCACCCCTCCACTTT.

The J gene is TRBJ2-1, the V gene TRBV4-3, with D uncertain. V gave up 5 bases and J gave up 2 bases, with 28 bases separating them. CDR3 length equals 20 residues. Germline values: CDR1 LGHNA, CDR2 YSLEER. The CDR3 region has the DNA TGCGCCAGCAGCGGCCGGGTGGGTAGAAACCTAGAGTCCCCCTACAATGAGCAGTTCTTC. Its protein product is CASSGRVGRNLESPYNEQFF.

Only a few counts were recorded for this clonotype. The CDR3 spells CASSLVPGEETQYF. In DNA, the CDR3 is TGCGCCAGCAGCTTGGTTCCAGGGGAAGAGACCCAGTACTTC. The rearrangement links TRBV5-1 to TRBJ2-5; possible D gene TRBD1, 6 bases. The CDR3 consists of 14 residues. CDR1 SGHRS and CDR2 YFSETQ come from the germline V gene. Trimming took off 0 bases at V and 3 bases at J, with 9 bases between the two ends.

This clonotype was found a few times. The chain recombines TRBV4-3 with TRBJ2-1; 7 bases map to TRBD1. Germline values: CDR1 LGHNA, CDR2 YSLEER. This CDR3 spans 14 amino acids. V was clipped by 2 bases and J by 6 bases; unmatched bases: 4. The CDR3 bases are TGCGCCAGCAGCCAACTGACAGGGAGCAATGAGCAGTTCTTC. Protein: CASSQLTGSNEQFF.

This chain joins TRBV4-3 and TRBJ1-2, with unresolved D. The germline V gene encodes CDR1 LGHNA and CDR2 YSLEER. This CDR3 spans 15 amino acids. V lost 1 base, J lost 5 bases, and 14 bases lay in between. The CDR3, as DNA: TGCGCCAGCAGCCAAGGCCTCCAGGAGATATATGGCTACACCTTC. Its protein product is CASSQGLQEIYGYTF.

The chain joins TRBV20-1 to TRBJ2-3, with D possibly being TRBD2 (5 bases). The CDR3 covers 12 residues. CDR1 DFQATT and CDR2 SNEGSKA come from the germline V gene (reference sequence). Trimming pared 5 bases from V and 6 bases from J, leaving 12 bases between. The CDR3 coding sequence is TGCAGTGCTGTCGAGGGAGCCGATACGCAGTATTTT. Encoded protein: CSAVEGADTQYF.

This chain joins TRBV29-1 and TRBJ2-3, with D tentatively TRBD2 (5 bases). Trimming took off 7 bases at V and 5 bases at J, with 10 bases between the two ends. Germline V gene lookup returns CDR1 SQVTM and CDR2 ANQGSEA. There are 11 residues in the CDR3. CDR3 nucleotides: TGCAGCGGTGATGAGGGAGATACGCAGTATTTT. Amino acid sequence: CSGDEGDTQYF.

V is TRBV7-2 and J is TRBJ2-3; tentative D call: TRBD2 (5 bases). The CDR3 spans 15 residues. Germline V CDR1 and CDR2: SGHTA, FQGNSA. V lost 4 bases and J lost 2, with 13 bases in between. The CDR3, as DNA: TGTGCCAGCAGCTCGCAGCGGTCATACACAGATACGCAGTATTTT. Translated: CASSSQRSYTDTQYF.

In this sample, this clonotype turned up once. V gene TRBV29-1 combines with J gene TRBJ2-5; D could derive from TRBD1 or TRBD2 (5 bases each). V was clipped by 6 bases and J by 11 bases, with 28 bases between them. The CDR3 covers 15 residues. Germline V gene lookup returns CDR1 SQVTM and CDR2 ANQGSEA. The CDR3 DNA reads as TGCAGCGTCCGACGGGGACGGGGTCCCCACAATGAGCAGTACTTC. This translates into CSVRRGRGPHNEQYF. Drawing the rest from reference TRBV29-1 and TRBJ2-5, the complete variable domain is SAVISQKPSRDICQRGTSLTIQCQVDSQVTMMFWYRQQPGQSLTLIATANQGSEATYESGFVIDKFPISRPNLTFSTLTVSNMSPEDSSIYLCSVRRGRGPHNEQYFGPGTRLLVL.

This clonotype turned up a few times. The gene calls are TRBV5-1 and TRBJ2-2, with no clear D. The germline V and J ends were trimmed by 0 bases and 1 base, with 4 bases remaining between them. CDR3 length equals 14 residues. From germline, CDR1 is SGHRS and CDR2 YFSETQ. The CDR3 here is CASSLAGNTGELFF. The DNA for the CDR3 is TGCGCCAGCAGCTTGGCCGGGAACACCGGGGAGCTGTTTTTT.

This clonotype was seen at least ten times. V and J are TRBV2 and TRBJ2-7, with TRBD2 as a possible D gene (6 bases). The CDR3 is 14 residues long. Germline V CDR1 and CDR2: SNHLY, FYNNEI. V shed 6 bases and J shed 0 bases, with 12 bases lying between them. For the CDR3, the DNA is TGTGCCAGCAGGGTGGAGGGGAGCTCCTACGAGCAGTACTTC. It yields the protein CASRVEGSSYEQYF.

This clonotype was observed a handful of times. J is TRBJ2-7 and V is TRBV6-1; 7 bases are a match to TRBD1. This CDR3 spans 15 amino acids. Germline values: CDR1 MNHNS, CDR2 SASEGT. V shed 4 bases, J shed 1 base, and the junction held 7 bases outside the gene matches. The CDR3 sequence: CASSVPRQGSYEQYF. The CDR3 bases are TGTGCCAGCAGTGTGCCACGACAGGGATCCTACGAGCAGTACTTC.